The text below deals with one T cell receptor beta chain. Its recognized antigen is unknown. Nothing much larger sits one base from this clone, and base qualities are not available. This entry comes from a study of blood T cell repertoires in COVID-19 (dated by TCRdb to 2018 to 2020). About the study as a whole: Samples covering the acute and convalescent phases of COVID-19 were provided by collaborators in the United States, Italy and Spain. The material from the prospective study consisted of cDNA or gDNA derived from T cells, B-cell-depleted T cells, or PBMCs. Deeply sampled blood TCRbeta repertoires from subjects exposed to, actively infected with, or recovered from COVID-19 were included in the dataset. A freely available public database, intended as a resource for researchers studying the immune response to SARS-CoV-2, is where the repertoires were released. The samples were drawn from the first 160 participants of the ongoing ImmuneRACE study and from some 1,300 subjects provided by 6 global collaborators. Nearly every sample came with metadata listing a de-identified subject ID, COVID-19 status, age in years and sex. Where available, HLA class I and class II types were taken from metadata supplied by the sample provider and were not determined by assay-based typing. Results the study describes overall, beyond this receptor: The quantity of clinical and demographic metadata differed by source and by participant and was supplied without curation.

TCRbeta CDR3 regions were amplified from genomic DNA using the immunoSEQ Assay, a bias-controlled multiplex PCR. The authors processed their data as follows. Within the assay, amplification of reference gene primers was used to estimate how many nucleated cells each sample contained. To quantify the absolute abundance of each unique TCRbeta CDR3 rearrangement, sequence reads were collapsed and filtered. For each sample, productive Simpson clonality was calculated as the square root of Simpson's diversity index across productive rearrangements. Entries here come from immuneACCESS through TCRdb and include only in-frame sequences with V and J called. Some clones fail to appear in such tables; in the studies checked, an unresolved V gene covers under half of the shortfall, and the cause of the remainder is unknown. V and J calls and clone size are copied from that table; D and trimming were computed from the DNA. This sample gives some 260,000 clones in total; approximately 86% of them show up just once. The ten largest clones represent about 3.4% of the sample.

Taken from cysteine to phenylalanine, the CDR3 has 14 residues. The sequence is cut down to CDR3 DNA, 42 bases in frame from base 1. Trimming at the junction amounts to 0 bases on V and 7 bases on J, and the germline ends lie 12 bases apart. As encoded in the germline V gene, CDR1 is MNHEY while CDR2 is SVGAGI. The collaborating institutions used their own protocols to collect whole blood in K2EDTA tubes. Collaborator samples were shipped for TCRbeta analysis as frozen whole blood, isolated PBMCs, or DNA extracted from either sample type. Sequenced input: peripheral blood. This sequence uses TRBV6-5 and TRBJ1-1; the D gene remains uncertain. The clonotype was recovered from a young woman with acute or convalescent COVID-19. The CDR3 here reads CASSYSPGIGEAFF. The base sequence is TGTGCCAGCAGTTACTCGCCGGGGATTGGTGAAGCTTTCTTT.